This is a list of T cell receptor beta chains from one sample in a study of T cell responses to AZD1222 COVID-19 vaccine. The table came from immunoSEQ multiplex PCR; TCRdb's copy has only in-frame clones and leaves some out. The sample yields about 170,000 clones, around 90% seen once. The sequencing used peripheral blood, collected on day 0 of AZD1222 vaccination. These receptors were collected from an adult in good health. CDR3s include the opening cysteine and the closing phenylalanine or tryptophan. D genes are given only for firm matches. Some rows mark clone size as missing; the rest say once, few, many or name a class of expanded clone.

D,J,V,size,DNA,CDR3
.,TRBJ2-3,TRBV19,.,TGTGCCAGTAGTATCGGGCCCAGCACAGATACGCAGTATTTT,CASSIGPSTDTQYF
TRBD2,TRBJ2-6,TRBV7-3,.,TGTGCCAGCAGCATGGGACTAGCGGGTAGCTCTGGGGCCAACGTCCTGACTTTC,CASSMGLAGSSGANVLTF
.,TRBJ2-5,TRBV12-5,.,TGTGCTAGTGGTTCACCAAAGGGGGTCATTGGCAAGGAGACCCAGTACTTC,CASGSPKGVIGKETQYF
TRBD2,TRBJ2-2,TRBV5-1,.,TGCGCCAGCAGCTTGGAGCGGGGGAACACCGGGGAGCTGTTTTTT,CASSLERGNTGELFF
.,TRBJ2-2,TRBV18,.,TGTGCCAGCTCAGCCGGGACGAACACCGGGGAGCTGTTTTTT,CASSAGTNTGELFF
.,TRBJ2-2,TRBV12-3/TRBV12-4,.,TGTGCCAGCAGTCCACTATTCGGGGAGCTGTTTTTT,CASSPLFGELFF
TRBD2,TRBJ2-1,TRBV7-6,few,TGTGCCAGCAGTTTAGTTGGCGGGAGTGGTCCCTACAATGAGCAGTTCTTC,CASSLVGGSGPYNEQFF
.,TRBJ1-1,TRBV20-1,.,TGCAGTGCCGAGAAGAACACTGAAGCTTTCTTT,CSAEKNTEAFF
TRBD1,TRBJ1-5,TRBV9,.,TGTGCCAGCAGCGTAGGTGAGGGGGCCAATCAGCCCCAGCATTTT,CASSVGEGANQPQHF
TRBD2,TRBJ2-7,TRBV3-1/TRBV3-2,.,TGTGCCAGCACCAAAACCCCGGGGGGTGCCTACGAGCAGTACTTC,CASTKTPGGAYEQYF
TRBD1,TRBJ2-7,TRBV19,.,TGTGCCAGTAGTTCCAGTCCCGGGACAGGCTGGTACGAGCAGTACTTC,CASSSSPGTGWYEQYF
TRBD2,TRBJ2-3,TRBV24-1,.,TGTGCCACCAGTGACCCGACTAGCGGGGGGACAGATACGCAGTATTTT,CATSDPTSGGTDTQYF
.,TRBJ1-2,TRBV19,.,TGTGCCAGTAGTCACCCTGGGTCCCTAACTCGTGGCTACACCTTC,CASSHPGSLTRGYTF
.,TRBJ2-1,TRBV24-1,.,TGTGCCACCAGTGCCTTCCTCAGGGGGACTCCCCTCCATGAGCAGTTCTTC,CATSAFLRGTPLHEQFF
.,TRBJ2-2,TRBV2,.,TGTGCCAGCAGGGGGGAATGGTCCACCGGGGAGCTGTTTTTT,CASRGEWSTGELFF
.,TRBJ1-1,TRBV5-1,.,TGCGCCAGCAGCTTGCATGGGGCGAACACTGAAGCTTTCTTT,CASSLHGANTEAFF
.,TRBJ2-2,TRBV4-3,.,TGCGCCAGCAGCCAATCCCCGAACACCGGGGAGCTGTTTTTT,CASSQSPNTGELFF
.,TRBJ2-2,TRBV7-2,.,TGTGCCAGCAGCTTCTGGGACGGCCCCACCGGGGAGCTGTTTTTT,CASSFWDGPTGELFF
.,TRBJ2-1,TRBV7-8,.,TGTGCCAGCAGCTCCCCGGGGGTCCAGCAGGGGGGGAATGAGCAGTTCTTC,CASSSPGVQQGGNEQFF
.,TRBJ2-1,TRBV29-1,.,TGCAGCGTTGCGAGGGCACCAAACAATGAGCAGTTCTTC,CSVARAPNNEQFF
TRBD2,TRBJ2-3,TRBV7-8,.,TGTGCCAGCAGCTGGGGGGGGAGGCCAGATACGCAGTATTTT,CASSWGGRPDTQYF
.,TRBJ2-2,TRBV7-3,.,TGTGCCAGCGGGCGGGGGAACACCGGGGAGCTGTTTTTT,CASGRGNTGELFF
TRBD2,TRBJ2-2,TRBV11-2,few,TGTGCCAGCAGCTCCCCTTTGGGAAGCGGGGACACCGGGGAGCTGTTTTTT,CASSSPLGSGDTGELFF
.,TRBJ2-1,TRBV7-2,.,TGTGCCAGCAGCTTAAGTTCGGCAGCATACAATGAGCAGTTCTTC,CASSLSSAAYNEQFF
.,TRBJ2-2,TRBV19,.,TGTGCCAGTAGTATAGCGAGCACCGGGGAGCTGTTTTTT,CASSIASTGELFF
.,TRBJ1-5,TRBV10-3,.,TGTGCCATCTGTTCTAGGCCCGATCAGCCCCAGCATTTT,CAICSRPDQPQHF
TRBD2,TRBJ2-3,TRBV5-1,once,TGCGCCAGCAGCCCCAGCACTAGCGGGGGGCCCGGGGATACGCAGTATTTT,CASSPSTSGGPGDTQYF
TRBD2,TRBJ2-7,TRBV6-5,.,TGTGCCAGCAGGGCGTCTAGCGGGTACGCCTACGAGCAGTACTTC,CASRASSGYAYEQYF
TRBD1,TRBJ2-3,TRBV7-3,.,TGTGCCAGCAGCAGGGACAGGGGGGCAGATACGCAGTATTTT,CASSRDRGADTQYF
TRBD2,TRBJ2-1,TRBV5-6,.,TGTGCCAGCAGCTTGGAAAGGGCTAGCGGGCACAATGAGCAGTTCTTC,CASSLERASGHNEQFF
TRBD1,TRBJ1-1,TRBV11-3,once,TGTGCCAGCAAAAAGCTGGGACAGGGGGTGGCTTTCTTT,CASKKLGQGVAFF
TRBD1,TRBJ1-1,TRBV7-2,.,TGTGCCAGCAGCTTCACAGGGGTTACTGAAGCTTTCTTT,CASSFTGVTEAFF
TRBD2,TRBJ2-2,TRBV4-1,.,TGCGCCAGCAGCCGAGGTAGCGGGAGAACAAACACCGGGGAGCTGTTTTTT,CASSRGSGRTNTGELFF
TRBD2,TRBJ2-1,TRBV15,.,TGTGCCACCAGCAGAGTGGCTAGCGGCGCCGAGCAGTTCTTC,CATSRVASGAEQFF
TRBD2,TRBJ2-2,TRBV19,.,TGTGCCAGTCTTCTCAAGAGGACTAGCGGGGGGCCCGGGGAGCTGTTTTTT,CASLLKRTSGGPGELFF
.,TRBJ1-1,TRBV20-1,.,TGCAGTGCTAGAGGGGACCTTGAAGCTTTCTTT,CSARGDLEAFF
.,TRBJ2-1,TRBV11-3,once,TGTGCCAGCAGCTTGGACAGCTCCTACAATGAGCAGTTCTTC,CASSLDSSYNEQFF
.,TRBJ2-1,TRBV9,.,TGTGCCAGCAGCGTAGCACCGTCGTTTACAGTGGGCTCCTACAATGAGCAGTTCTTC,CASSVAPSFTVGSYNEQFF
.,TRBJ2-5,TRBV30,.,TGTGCCTGGAGTCCAATCGGCCTCGACCGAGAGACCCAGTACTTC,CAWSPIGLDRETQYF
.,TRBJ1-3,TRBV2,.,TGTGCCAGCAGTGAAGGGGGCAGTGGATCTGGAAACACCATATATTTT,CASSEGGSGSGNTIYF
.,TRBJ1-4,TRBV19,once,TGTGCCAGTAAAGGAGCAGCAGAGACTGCTTATGAAAAACTGTTTTTT,CASKGAAETAYEKLFF
.,TRBJ2-2,TRBV6-5,.,TGTGCCAGCAGCCGGGAAAGAAACACCGGGGAGCTGTTTTTT,CASSRERNTGELFF
.,TRBJ1-1,TRBV5-4,.,TGTGCCAGCAGCCTCCAGGGGCCCACTGAAGCTTTCTTT,CASSLQGPTEAFF
.,TRBJ2-1,TRBV7-3,.,TGTGCCAGCAGCCCTAGACCGAGCAGCGGCAATGAGCAGTTCTTC,CASSPRPSSGNEQFF
.,TRBJ1-2,TRBV14,once,TGTGCCAGCAGCCAAATCGGGGCGGATGGCTACACCTTC,CASSQIGADGYTF